One and the same sample provided the 16 T cell receptor beta chains below, sequenced in a study of CD8 T cells in Susac syndrome. Random hexamers served to reverse transcribe roughly 0.45 to 1 ug RNA. TCRdb reprocessed the immunoSEQ multiplex PCR reads via MiXCR and lists one record per CDR3 protein. In the table there are roughly 120,000 distinct CDR3 sequences, roughly 93% of which are singletons. The specimen sequenced was CD4+ T cells from PBMCs. The receptors were sampled from a human donor with multiple sclerosis.

This chain connects TRBV20-1 to TRBJ1-2; tentatively, D is TRBD1 (6 bases). The CDR3 spans 17 residues. V was trimmed by 1 base and J by 3 bases, leaving 21 bases between them. Germline V gives CDR1 DFQATT, CDR2 SNEGSKA (reference sequence). The CDR3 loop is CSARGGNRAEGDYGYTF. For the CDR3, the DNA is TGCAGTGCTAGAGGGGGGAACCGGGCCGAGGGGGACTATGGCTACACCTTC.

The J gene is TRBJ1-2, the V gene TRBV30; no clear D gene. The CDR3 is made up of 12 amino acids. Germline values: CDR1 GTSNPN, CDR2 SVGIG (reference sequence). V was clipped by 0 bases and J by 4 bases, with 6 bases between them. The CDR3 here is CAWSVGGYGYTF. CDR3 nucleotide sequence: TGTGCCTGGAGTGTGGGAGGCTATGGCTACACCTTC.

The chain has TRBV6-1 and TRBJ1-6; TRBD1 matches at 9 bases. Germline V gene data show CDR1 as MNHNS and CDR2 as SASEGT. This CDR3 spans 14 amino acids. After removal of 10 bases from V and 10 bases from J, the junction contained 11 bases not matched to a gene. The CDR3 is CAITSGQGSSPLHF. The DNA for the CDR3 is TGTGCCATCACCTCGGGACAGGGAAGCTCACCCCTCCACTTT.

The chain has TRBV27 and TRBJ2-4; TRBD1 might be the D (6 bases). V was clipped by 4 bases and J by 0 bases, with 13 bases between them. The CDR3 extends over 16 amino acids. CDR1 and CDR2 from the germline V gene are MNHEY and SMNVEV (reference sequence). The CDR3: CASSSDRPLAKNIQYF. The CDR3 bases are TGTGCCAGCAGTTCGGACAGACCACTAGCCAAAAACATTCAGTACTTC.

The J gene is TRBJ2-7, the V gene TRBV7-8, with TRBD1 matching 7 bases. V gave up 4 bases and J gave up 0 bases; unmatched junction bases: 6. Germline-derived CDR1 and CDR2 are SGHVS and FQNEAQ. The length of the CDR3 is 15 residues. The CDR3 DNA sequence: TGTGCCAGCAGCTCTCCGGGACAGTCCTCCTACGAGCAGTACTTC. Protein product: CASSSPGQSSYEQYF.

V is TRBV19 and J is TRBJ1-5, with 8 positions matching TRBD1. Germline V gene sequence: CDR1 LNHDA, CDR2 SQIVND (reference sequence). V gave up 7 bases and J gave up 2 bases; unmatched junction bases: 1. The CDR3 length is 13 residues. The CDR3 is CASTDRGNQPQHF. The CDR3 DNA follows: TGTGCCAGTACGGACAGGGGCAATCAGCCCCAGCATTTT.

V is TRBV7-2 and J is TRBJ2-5; TRBD2 aligns across 8 bases. Looked up from germline, CDR1 is SGHTA and CDR2 is FQGNSA. V gave up 2 bases and J gave up 6 bases; unmatched junction bases: 8. CDR3 length: 15 residues. The CDR3 nucleotides read TGTGCCAGCAGCTTACAGAGGACTAGCACGAAGACCCAGTACTTC. Protein: CASSLQRTSTKTQYF.

J is TRBJ1-1 and V is TRBV10-1; D remains unclear. Germline lookup yields CDR1 WNHNN and CDR2 SYGVQD (reference sequence). V lost 7 bases and J 8 bases, leaving 17 bases between the germline ends. CDR3 size: 13 residues. The CDR3 DNA is TGCGCCAGCAAATCAAATCCTAGTGGGGAAGCTTTCTTT. Its translation is CASKSNPSGEAFF.

This chain links TRBV6-2 or TRBV6-3 with TRBJ2-3, with TRBD2 as a possible D gene (5 bases). V lost 7 bases to trimming and J lost 7 bases, with 12 bases between them. Germline V gives CDR1 MNHEY, CDR2 SVGEGT. The CDR3 has 12 residues. The CDR3, as DNA: TGTGCCAGCACCATGAGCGGAAATACGCAGTATTTT. This encodes CASTMSGNTQYF.

The gene calls are TRBV7-3 and TRBJ2-3; 14 bases agree with TRBD2. CDR3 length: 16 amino acids. Looked up from germline, CDR1 is SGHTA and CDR2 is FQGTGA. After removal of 4 bases from V and 4 bases from J, the junction contained 4 bases not matched to a gene. CDR3 DNA sequence: TGTGCCAGCAGCTCGACTAGCGGGGGGGTTTCAGATACGCAGTATTTT. Amino acids: CASSSTSGGVSDTQYF.

The chain joins TRBV29-1 to TRBJ1-3; D not certain. V lost 2 bases and J lost 8, with 7 bases in between. The length of the CDR3 is 11 residues. Germline V CDR1 and CDR2: SQVTM, ANQGSEA. The DNA of the CDR3 is TGCAGCGTTGAAACGGGAGACACCATATATTTT. Its translation: CSVETGDTIYF.

CDR3 nucleotides: TGTGCCAGCAGTCCAGATCTCGGGGCTGAAGCTTTCTTT. Encoded protein: CASSPDLGAEAFF. The J gene is TRBJ1-1, the V gene TRBV9; D ambiguous. Germline V gene sequence: CDR1 SGDLS, CDR2 YYNGEE. The length of the CDR3 is 13 residues. Between the trimmed V and J ends, which lost 5 bases and 6 bases, there was a span of 14 bases.

The J gene is TRBJ1-4, the V gene TRBV18; TRBD1 aligns across 7 bases. The CDR3 sequence is 16 residues long. V was pared by 6 bases and J by 5 bases, with 12 bases of the junction left unmatched. The germline V gene has CDR1 KGHSH and CDR2 LQKENI. This chain's CDR3 is CASSLRQGEFNEKLFF. For the CDR3, the DNA is TGTGCCAGCTCCCTTCGACAGGGCGAGTTCAATGAAAAACTGTTTTTT.

V and J are TRBV7-2 and TRBJ1-2; D gene ambiguous. Germline V lookup: CDR1 SGHTA, CDR2 FQGNSA. The V and J ends lost 1 base and 0 bases respectively, with 15 bases between them. The CDR3 has 17 residues. The CDR3 is CASSLGGGGSPNYGYTF. The CDR3 region has the DNA TGTGCCAGCAGCTTAGGAGGTGGAGGCTCTCCTAACTATGGCTACACCTTC.

The CDR3 loop is CATSKSAYTDTQYF. DNA for the CDR3: TGTGCCACCAGTAAATCAGCCTACACAGATACGCAGTATTTT. The rearrangement uses TRBV24-1 and TRBJ2-3, with D unresolved. Germline values: CDR1 KGHDR, CDR2 SFDVKD. This CDR3 is 14 amino acids long. V lost 6 bases, J lost 2 bases, and 11 bases lay in between.

The chain carries TRBV29-1 and TRBJ1-1, with unresolved D. Per germline, CDR1 SQVTM and CDR2 ANQGSEA. The CDR3 has 12 amino acids. V lost 7 bases and J lost 4, with 13 bases in between. The CDR3 DNA is TGCAGCGGCTTGAAAGGGAGCACTGAAGCTTTCTTT. Translation: CSGLKGSTEAFF. Based on the CDR3 plus reference TRBV29-1 and TRBJ1-1, the full variable domain is SAVISQKPSRDICQRGTSLTIQCQVDSQVTMMFWYRQQPGQSLTLIATANQGSEATYESGFVIDKFPISRPNLTFSTLTVSNMSPEDSSIYLCSGLKGSTEAFFGQGTRLTVV.